One TCR beta chain is described in this entry. TCRdb re-called the 5' RACE reads, yielding one record per CDR3 amino acid sequence without DNA. This sample's clone table lists about 260,000 distinct CDR3 sequences. This record belongs to a study of T cells expressing NK-cell markers. Germline lookup yields CDR1 SGDLS and CDR2 YYNGEE. The CDR3 has 14 amino acids. V usage is TRBV9 and J usage is TRBJ2-2. Specimen: blood T cells: a sorted CD56 or NKG2C T cell subset, CD4+ or CD8+ T cells, or bulk PBMC T cells (not recorded which). The sequence came from a woman between 18 and 70 years old in good health. Here the CDR3 reads CASSVDLNTGELFF.